These 31 T cell receptor beta chains were all obtained from the same sample, sequenced in a study of CD8+CD57+ T cells in acquired aplastic anemia. Genomic DNA, serving as template, underwent TCR beta VDJ and CDR3 profiling. MiXCR, applied by TCRdb to the reads, yields one record per CDR3 protein. The sample has 150,000 to 200,000 distinct CDR3 sequences, 64% seen once. Sequenced material: sorted CD4+, CD8+, or CD8+CD57+ T cells (not recorded which) from PBMCs. These receptors were obtained from a human donor with severe aplastic anemia or a healthy control (not recorded which).

This clonotype was counted a single time. The genes are TRBV20-1 and TRBJ2-3, with 12 bases fitting TRBD2. CDR1 is DFQATT and CDR2 is SNEGSKA in the germline V gene (reference sequence). The trim removed 5 bases at V and 5 bases at J, leaving 11 bases unmatched. This CDR3 is 16 amino acids long. CDR3 sequence reads: CSAPSGLAGGRDTQYF. In DNA, the CDR3 is TGCAGTGCTCCCTCGGGCCTAGCGGGGGGGCGAGATACGCAGTATTTT.

V usage is TRBV5-1 and J usage is TRBJ2-7; 7 nucleotides align to TRBD2. CDR1 is SGHRS, CDR2 YFSETQ, per germline. There are 15 residues in the CDR3. V was pared by 0 bases and J by 3 bases, with 6 bases of the junction left unmatched. The chain's CDR3 is CASSLAAGDHYEQYF. The CDR3 DNA sequence: TGCGCCAGCAGCTTGGCCGCGGGGGATCACTACGAGCAGTACTTC.

The J gene is TRBJ1-2, the V gene TRBV29-1, with D perhaps matching TRBD1 (6 bases). There are 12 residues in the CDR3. Trimming pared 7 bases from V and 6 bases from J, leaving 15 bases between. CDR1 is SQVTM and CDR2 is ANQGSEA in the germline V gene. The CDR3 DNA reads as TGCAGCGGCTCGGACAGAGGGGATGGCTACACCTTC. Translation gives CSGSDRGDGYTF.

Points on this clonotype: A much larger clone sits a single nucleotide away, making a read error possible. The V and J genes are TRBV29-1 and TRBJ2-5; maybe TRBD1 (5 bases). V was clipped by 6 bases and J by 2 bases, with 16 bases between them. The CDR3 contains 14 residues. CDR1 SQVTM and CDR2 ANQGSEA come from the germline V gene. In DNA form, the CDR3 reads TGCAGCGTAGCCAGGACACCTTCTCAAGAGACCCAGTACTTC. It yields the protein CSVARTPSQETQYF.

This chain links TRBV9 with TRBJ2-3, with TRBD2 identical over 8 bases. The CDR3 is 16 amino acids. Germline CDR1 and CDR2: SGDLS and YYNGEE. Unmatched junction bases numbered 6, after V lost 0 bases and J lost 3 bases. CDR3 nucleotide sequence: TGTGCCAGCAGCGTAGCTGGAGCGGGGGTTACAGATACGCAGTATTTT. Its protein product is CASSVAGAGVTDTQYF.

Turning to this clonotype: The junction differs from germline at one of its ends, possibly a read error. The gene calls are TRBV15 and TRBJ1-1, with D hard to call. The V gene's germline CDR1 is LNHNV and CDR2 YYDKDF (reference sequence). The CDR3 spans 14 residues. As DNA, the CDR3 is TGTGCCACCAGCCCTAGATCGGTCGACACTGAAGCTCTCTTT. Its protein is CATSPRSVDTEALF.

The CDR3 nucleotides read TGTGCCAGCGGCCCGATGAACACTGAAGCTTTCTTT. It yields the protein CASGPMNTEAFF. The chain employs TRBV9 and TRBJ1-1, with unresolved D. The germline V and J ends were trimmed by 7 bases and 0 bases, with 7 bases remaining between them. Germline V gene sequence: CDR1 SGDLS, CDR2 YYNGEE. The CDR3 runs 12 residues.

DNA of the CDR3: TGTGCCAGCAGTGATTGGAGGGGGTTGAGCAATCAGCCCCAGCATTTT. Translated: CASSDWRGLSNQPQHF. The chain links TRBV2 to TRBJ1-5, with D possibly matching TRBD1 (6 bases). The germline gives CDR1 SNHLY, CDR2 FYNNEI. The CDR3 is 16 residues long. V lost 3 bases and J lost 1, with 13 bases in between.

This clonotype was seen a handful of times. The chain uses TRBV7-9 and TRBJ1-2; 11 positions agree with TRBD1. Germline V gene sequence: CDR1 SEHNR, CDR2 FQNEAQ (reference sequence). The V and J ends lost 5 bases and 6 bases, in that order; junction bases with no gene match: 11. The CDR3 loop spans 16 amino acids. The CDR3 reads CASSRIPGQGVDGYTF. The CDR3 coding sequence is TGTGCCAGCAGCCGGATACCGGGACAGGGGGTTGATGGCTACACCTTC.

In its sample, this clonotype was seen many times. CDR3 sequence (DNA): TGTGCCACCAGTGATCCGGACAGCCAACAAGAGACCCAGTACTTC. It codes for CATSDPDSQQETQYF. J is TRBJ2-5 and V is TRBV24-1, with D tentatively TRBD1 (6 bases). The V end was cut by 3 bases, the J end by 2 bases, with 12 bases between. The V gene's germline CDR1 is KGHDR and CDR2 SFDVKD. The CDR3 is 15 amino acids.

In this sample, this clonotype turned up a few times. The chain couples TRBV20-1 to TRBJ1-2; D unresolved. V lost 0 bases, J lost 4 bases, and 9 bases lay in between. Germline values: CDR1 DFQATT, CDR2 SNEGSKA (reference sequence). This CDR3 is 13 amino acids long. CDR3 sequence reads: CSARDRFGYGYTF. In DNA form, the CDR3 reads TGCAGTGCTAGAGATCGGTTTGGCTATGGCTACACCTTC.

The CDR3 DNA reads TGTGCCAGCAGCTTACCAACTAGCGGGGGGTCTACCACTGAGCAGTTCTTC. Protein sequence: CASSLPTSGGSTTEQFF. This rearrangement joins TRBV7-9 to TRBJ2-1, with 12 bases aligning to TRBD2. Trimming took 2 bases from V and 9 from J; bases not matched to a gene: 11. Germline-derived CDR1 and CDR2 are SEHNR and FQNEAQ (reference sequence). The CDR3 consists of 17 residues.

The J gene is TRBJ1-3, the V gene TRBV29-1, with D perhaps TRBD1 (5 bases). The CDR3 consists of 12 residues. V was shortened by 3 bases and J by 3 bases, with 6 bases between the two germline ends. Germline V gene lookup returns CDR1 SQVTM and CDR2 ANQGSEA. CDR3: CSVDTGGNTIYF. The CDR3, as DNA: TGCAGCGTTGATACAGGTGGAAACACCATATATTTT.

The count of this clonotype is one. The gene calls are TRBV29-1 and TRBJ1-2; 7 nucleotides line up with TRBD1. The length of the CDR3 is 12 residues. Per the germline V gene, CDR1 is SQVTM and CDR2 is ANQGSEA. V lost 8 bases and J lost 2; bases outside the gene matches: 5. The CDR3 is CSLTGSNYGYTF. As DNA, the CDR3 is TGCAGCTTGACAGGGTCCAACTATGGCTACACCTTC. Together with reference TRBV29-1 and TRBJ1-2, the CDR3 gives the full variable domain: SAVISQKPSRDICQRGTSLTIQCQVDSQVTMMFWYRQQPGQSLTLIATANQGSEATYESGFVIDKFPISRPNLTFSTLTVSNMSPEDSSIYLCSLTGSNYGYTFGSGTRLTVV.

This clonotype turned up a few times. The genes are TRBV7-8 and TRBJ1-1; the match to TRBD1 covers 9 bases. From germline, CDR1 is SGHVS and CDR2 FQNEAQ. There are 16 residues in the CDR3. The V and J ends lost 5 bases and 5 bases, in that order; junction bases with no gene match: 12. CDR3 bases: TGTGCCAGCAGCCTGCCCCTACAGGGGGCAGAGACTGAAGCTTTCTTT. It specifies CASSLPLQGAETEAFF.

This clonotype was recorded at least ten times. This chain connects TRBV11-2 to TRBJ1-4; the D is unclear. Germline V gene data show CDR1 as SGHAT and CDR2 as FQNNGV. Trimming left V 5 bases short and J 3 bases short, with 13 bases between. This CDR3 is built from 15 residues. CDR3 sequence: CASSASPGSNEKLFF. The DNA for the CDR3 is TGTGCCAGCAGCGCCAGTCCTGGATCTAATGAAAAACTGTTTTTT.

V gene TRBV7-2 combines with J gene TRBJ2-5, with 9 nucleotides matching TRBD2. This CDR3 comprises 14 residues. Germline CDR1 and CDR2: SGHTA and FQGNSA. The V segment lost 6 bases and the J segment 5 bases; nucleotides outside the gene matches: 7. This CDR3 is CASSLSGGAETQYF. The CDR3 bases are TGTGCCAGCAGTCTTAGCGGGGGCGCGGAGACCCAGTACTTC.

This clonotype was seen repeatedly, ten times or more. The chain combines TRBV29-1 with TRBJ1-1, with D uncertain. CDR1 SQVTM and CDR2 ANQGSEA come from the germline V gene. The ends were cut back, 4 bases at V and 0 bases at J, with 9 bases in the middle. The CDR3 is made up of 13 amino acids. The CDR3 region has the DNA TGCAGCGTTGGTGCGGGGATGAACACTGAAGCTTTCTTT. This gives the protein CSVGAGMNTEAFF.

The chain couples TRBV20-1 to TRBJ2-3, with D possibly TRBD1 on 6 matching bases. Germline lookup yields CDR1 DFQATT and CDR2 SNEGSKA (reference sequence). The CDR3 is 14 residues long. The V end was cut by 6 bases, the J end by 1 base, with 14 bases between. CDR3 sequence reads: CSAQDRRGTDTQYF. CDR3 DNA sequence: TGCAGTGCCCAGGACAGAAGAGGCACAGATACGCAGTATTTT.

The rearrangement joins TRBV7-9 to TRBJ2-5; D is possibly TRBD2 (5 bases). The CDR3 loop spans 13 amino acids. The germline gives CDR1 SEHNR, CDR2 FQNEAQ (reference sequence). V lost 6 bases to trimming and J lost 3 bases, with 11 bases between them. The CDR3 reads CASRAGSKETQYF. DNA of the CDR3: TGTGCCAGCAGGGCGGGCTCAAAAGAGACCCAGTACTTC.

V gene TRBV9 combines with J gene TRBJ1-6, with a tentative D call TRBD1 (6 bases). The V end was cut by 4 bases, the J end by 6 bases, with 17 bases between. The V gene's germline CDR1 is SGDLS and CDR2 YYNGEE. The CDR3 is made up of 16 amino acids. Here the CDR3 reads CASSLGGTKINSPLHF. For the CDR3, the DNA is TGTGCCAGCAGCTTAGGCGGGACAAAGATTAATTCACCCCTCCACTTT.

This chain links TRBV24-1 with TRBJ1-5; no clear D. The CDR3 length is 16 residues. Trimming shortened V by 0 bases and J by 6 bases, and 14 bases separated the two germline ends. Germline loops: CDR1 KGHDR, CDR2 SFDVKD. The CDR3 sequence: CATSDLVSVRAQPQHF. The CDR3 bases are TGTGCCACCAGTGATTTGGTCTCTGTCCGGGCTCAGCCCCAGCATTTT.

The sample holds many counts of this clonotype. One end of the junction fails to match germline, which may point to a read error. The chain uses TRBV6-1 and TRBJ2-7; no reliable D call. The CDR3 has 12 residues. Germline values: CDR1 MNHNS, CDR2 SASEGT. CDR3: CASSEADWTRDF. For the CDR3, the DNA is TGTGCCAGCAGTGAGGCTGACTGGACCCGAGACTTC.

The rearrangement uses TRBV5-1 and TRBJ2-3; 10 bases match TRBD1. This CDR3 region has 14 residues. The V gene's germline CDR1 is SGHRS and CDR2 YFSETQ. Trimming at V came to 6 bases and at J to 6 bases, leaving 7 bases not matched to a gene. For the CDR3, the DNA is TGCGCCAGCACCTGGGACAGGGGACGTGATACGCAGTATTTT. This sequence encodes CASTWDRGRDTQYF.

The J gene is TRBJ2-7, the V gene TRBV9; D is unclear. Judging by the DNA end, TRBJ2-5 fits better; the J call may be wrong. Germline lookup yields CDR1 SGDLS and CDR2 YYNGEE. This CDR3 is built from 15 residues. The CDR3: CASSVGGGPKETQYF. CDR3 DNA sequence: TGTGCCAGCAGCGTAGGAGGCGGACCAAAAGAGACCCAGTACTTC.

V is TRBV2 and J is TRBJ2-3; D call uncertain. The CDR3 is 14 residues long. Germline lookup yields CDR1 SNHLY and CDR2 FYNNEI. V lost 7 bases, J lost 0 bases, and 11 bases lay in between. CDR3 amino acids: CASTGLGSTDTQYF. The CDR3 DNA reads as TGTGCCAGCACCGGCCTAGGGAGCACAGATACGCAGTATTTT.

The gene calls are TRBV20-1 and TRBJ2-7; D may match TRBD1 or TRBD2 (5 bases each). The germline V gene has CDR1 DFQATT and CDR2 SNEGSKA (reference sequence). V lost 6 bases and J 4 bases, leaving 16 bases between the germline ends. The CDR3 extends over 13 amino acids. In DNA, the CDR3 is TGCAGTGCCCCCGTGGGGGAAAGGTACGAGCAGTACTTC. It is translated as CSAPVGERYEQYF.

Points on this clonotype: The junction differs from germline at one of its ends, possibly a read error. The chain has TRBV5-1 and TRBJ2-7; the match to TRBD1 covers 11 bases. The CDR3 is made up of 15 amino acids. Germline CDR1 and CDR2: SGHRS and YFSETQ. The CDR3 sequence is CASSPGQGARYEQYF. The CDR3, as DNA: TGTGCCAGCAGCCCCGGACAGGGGGCGCGATACGAGCAGTACTTC.

The chain couples TRBV2 to TRBJ2-1; possibly TRBD1 for D (6 bases). V lost 2 bases to trimming and J lost 6 bases, with 8 bases between them. This CDR3 has 13 residues. The germline gives CDR1 SNHLY, CDR2 FYNNEI. CDR3 sequence (DNA): TGTGCCAGCAGTGAACAGGGGCCCAATGAGCAGTTCTTC. Translated, it gives CASSEQGPNEQFF.

This clonotype appeared many times. The chain is built from TRBV6-5 and TRBJ2-1; 8 nucleotides line up with TRBD2. CDR1 MNHEY and CDR2 SVGAGI come from the germline V gene. J was trimmed by 9 bases and V by 8 bases; bases with no gene match: 9. This CDR3 region has 13 residues. The CDR3 here is CASGPGLGSEQFF. DNA of the CDR3: TGTGCCAGCGGCCCGGGACTAGGAAGTGAGCAGTTCTTC.

At least ten counts were recorded for this clonotype. Since a much larger clone is just one base distant, this may be a read error. This sequence joins TRBV5-1 and TRBJ2-3, with unresolved D. Germline assignment: CDR1 SGHRS and CDR2 YFSETQ. There are 15 residues in the CDR3. CDR3 residues: CAGSLTLTGADTQYF. The CDR3 coding sequence is TGCGCCGGCAGCTTGACTCTGACGGGCGCAGATACGCAGTATTTT.